Shown below are 2 T cell receptor beta chains from a single sample sequenced in a study of shared clonotypes between healthy human individuals. Generated by immunoSEQ multiplex PCR, the TCRdb table keeps only in-frame clones and is missing some. Among 450,000 to 600,000 clones listed, approximately 85% were seen once. Sequenced sample: PBMCs. The receptors come from a woman aged 35 to 49 in good health. Some clones in this sample may be carry-over from other donors' samples.

The V gene is TRBV6-5, the J gene TRBJ2-7; 8 nucleotides line up with TRBD2. The CDR3 sequence is 13 residues long. V was pared by 7 bases and J by 4 bases, with 6 bases of the junction left unmatched. Germline loops: CDR1 MNHEY, CDR2 SVGAGI. The CDR3 spells CASNRAGAYEQYF. DNA of the CDR3: TGTGCCAGCAACCGAGCGGGAGCGTACGAGCAGTACTTC.

This clone came up a few times. The genes are TRBV10-3 and TRBJ2-5, with TRBD1 matching over 7 bases. CDR1 is ENHRY, CDR2 SYGVKD, per germline. The CDR3 has 15 amino acids. V lost 5 bases, J lost 2 bases, and 8 bases stayed unmatched. This CDR3 is CAISSTGQEQETQYF. Written as DNA, the CDR3 is TGTGCCATCAGTTCTACAGGACAGGAACAAGAGACCCAGTACTTC.